This TCR beta chain was recovered during a study of Graves' ophthalmopathy and Graves' hyperthyroidism. Study-level results: A majority of expanded thyroid clonotypes exceeding 0.001 frequency were likewise present in blood.

The table lists this clonotype with many counts. Its antigen is not known. Researchers took RNA transcripts and amplified TCR beta CDR3 regions from them. HTBI primers served in a first-round RT-PCR, which a second-round multiplex PCR followed. TCRdb ran MiXCR on the multiplex PCR reads and lists one entry per CDR3 protein. The sample has about 1.1 million distinct CDR3 sequences, about 40% seen once. The hyperthyroidism patients had a new diagnosis of under 2 months' duration and were aged 18 to 65. Among the exclusions were patients with other autoimmune diseases, uncontrolled infections, pregnancy or lactation. The sequenced material came from peripheral blood or thyroid tissue (not recorded which). The clonotype originates from an adult man with Graves' hyperthyroidism.

CDR3 loop: CASRGQGGPRSGNTIYF. The CDR3 coding sequence is TGTGCCAGCAGGGGGCAAGGAGGGCCACGCTCTGGAAACACCATATATTTT. The chain is built from TRBV2 and TRBJ1-3; perhaps TRBD1 as D (5 bases). Trimming cost V 6 bases and J 0 bases, with 18 bases left between them. The CDR3 sequence is 17 residues long. The germline CDR1 and CDR2 sequences are SNHLY and FYNNEI.